The 17 T cell receptor beta chains below come from one sample, sequenced in a study of blood T cell repertoires in COVID-19. Sequenced by immunoSEQ multiplex PCR; TCRdb stores in-frame clones only, minus some. The data contain under 500,000 clones, about 85% of them singletons. What was sequenced was PBMCs or T cells enriched from blood (not recorded which). Receptors originate from a woman under 30 with acute COVID-19.

This chain links TRBV19 with TRBJ1-2; perhaps TRBD1 as D (6 bases). V was trimmed by 11 bases and J by 2 bases, leaving 15 bases between them. The CDR3 consists of 13 residues. Germline lookup yields CDR1 LNHDA and CDR2 SQIVND (reference sequence). Here the CDR3 reads CASSDRPNYGYTF. The CDR3, as DNA: TGTGCCTCCTCGGACAGACCAAACTATGGCTACACCTTC. Looking up the rest from reference TRBV19 and TRBJ1-2 gives the full variable domain: DGGITQSPKYLFRKEGQNVTLSCEQNLNHDAMYWYRQDPGQGLRLIYYSQIVNDFQKGDIAEGYSVSREKKESFPLTVTSAQKNPTAFYLCASSDRPNYGYTFGSGTRLTVV.

The chain combines TRBV5-6 with TRBJ1-2; D not certain. V was trimmed by 0 bases and J by 4 bases, leaving 7 bases between them. The CDR3 spans 13 residues. Germline V CDR1 and CDR2: SGHDT, YYEEEE. CDR3 sequence reads: CASSLDSPYGYTF. DNA for the CDR3: TGTGCCAGCAGCTTGGACAGCCCCTATGGCTACACCTTC.

V is TRBV20-1 and J is TRBJ1-5; no firm D call. The germline gives CDR1 DFQATT, CDR2 SNEGSKA (reference sequence). V dropped 3 bases and J dropped 3 bases, with 15 bases sitting between them. The CDR3 consists of 15 residues. DNA for the CDR3: TGCAGTGCTAGTCGGGAAAAGGGCGTCAATCAGCCCCAGCATTTT. The encoded protein is CSASREKGVNQPQHF.

The chain has TRBV21-1 and TRBJ1-4; no check of the table's D call, TRBD1, against the DNA was made. TRBV21-1 is shown as a pseudogene. The CDR3 length is 16 residues. The CDR3 region is CASSETTGTSIEKLFF. In DNA, the CDR3 is TGTGCCAGCAGCGAGACCACCGGGACAAGCATTGAAAAACTGTTTTTT.

The sample holds one count of this clone. The chain uses TRBV19 and TRBJ1-1; D is perhaps TRBD1 (6 bases). V lost 5 bases and J lost 3, with 10 bases in between. Germline-derived CDR1 and CDR2 are LNHDA and SQIVND (reference sequence). This CDR3 contains 13 residues. CDR3 sequence reads: CASSLYRDTEAFF. DNA of the CDR3: TGTGCCAGTAGTTTATACAGGGACACTGAAGCTTTCTTT.

V usage is TRBV2 and J usage is TRBJ1-6; 8 positions match TRBD1. This CDR3 is built from 14 residues. With 6 bases clipped from V and 4 bases from J, the junction kept 2 bases outside the gene matches. CDR1 and CDR2 from the germline V gene are SNHLY and FYNNEI. In DNA form, the CDR3 reads TGTGCCAGCAGGGGACAGGCTTATAATTCACCCCTCCACTTT. It is translated as CASRGQAYNSPLHF.

The V call is TRBV6-4, the J call TRBJ2-3; 10 bases map to TRBD2. The CDR3 spans 16 residues. From germline, CDR1 is MRHNA and CDR2 SNTAGT. With V trimmed by 5 bases and J by 1 base, 6 bases remained unmatched. CDR3 sequence (DNA): TGTGCCAGCAGTCCGCAAGGACTAGCGGGCACAGATACGCAGTATTTT. Amino acids: CASSPQGLAGTDTQYF.

This clone was seen more than once but under ten times. J is TRBJ2-1 and V is TRBV15; tentative D call: TRBD1 (6 bases). The CDR3 runs 17 residues. Germline CDR1 is LNHNV and CDR2 is YYDKDF (reference sequence). Trimming shortened V by 6 bases and J by 4 bases, and 22 bases separated the two germline ends. The CDR3 protein is CATSTRTGSHPYNEQFF. DNA for the CDR3: TGTGCCACCAGTACGAGAACAGGGAGCCACCCTTACAATGAGCAGTTCTTC.

V and J are TRBV6-5 and TRBJ1-6, with no clear D. The CDR3 length is 14 residues. V lost 5 bases, J lost 3 bases, and 8 bases lay in between. The germline V gene has CDR1 MNHEY and CDR2 SVGAGI. CDR3: CASSTPGYNSPLHF. DNA of the CDR3: TGTGCCAGCAGTACCCCGGGCTATAATTCACCCCTCCACTTT.

There are a few counts of this clone. Here the CDR3 DNA reads TGTGCCAGCAGCCATCAGGCTAGGACAGGGGCCATGAACACTGAAGCTTTCTTT. As protein: CASSHQARTGAMNTEAFF. The chain carries TRBV9 and TRBJ1-1; 9 positions match TRBD1. Germline lookup yields CDR1 SGDLS and CDR2 YYNGEE. V dropped 4 bases and J dropped 0; count of bases not matched to a gene: 13. This CDR3 contains 18 residues.

The chain carries TRBV5-5 and TRBJ2-2, with a tentative D call TRBD1 (6 bases). Trimming left V 2 bases short and J 2 bases short, with 13 bases between. CDR1 is SGHKS, CDR2 YYEKEE, per germline (reference sequence). This CDR3 has 16 residues. CDR3 sequence (DNA): TGTGCCAGCAGCTTTGGCGCAGGGGACAACACCGGGGAGCTGTTTTTT. Protein product: CASSFGAGDNTGELFF. Combining the CDR3 with reference TRBV5-5 and TRBJ2-2 gives the whole variable domain DAGVTQSPTHLIKTRGQQVTLRCSPISGHKSVSWYQQVLGQGPQFIFQYYEKEERGRGNFPDRFSARQFPNYSSELNVNALLLGDSALYLCASSFGAGDNTGELFFGEGSRLTVL.

This clone was counted a single time. This sequence joins TRBV5-4 and TRBJ2-7; 11 positions agree with TRBD2. CDR1 and CDR2 from the germline V gene are SGHNT and YYREEE (reference sequence). This CDR3 spans 18 amino acids. The V and J ends lost 0 bases and 1 base, in that order; junction bases with no gene match: 9. CDR3 sequence: CASSLEASGGTRSYEQYF. Written as DNA, the CDR3 is TGTGCCAGCAGCTTGGAGGCTAGCGGGGGGACACGGTCCTACGAGCAGTACTTC.

This rearrangement joins TRBV6-6 to TRBJ2-7, with 7 nucleotides matching TRBD1. V was clipped by 10 bases and J by 5 bases; unmatched bases: 8. This CDR3 has 12 residues. CDR1 is MNHNY, CDR2 SVGAGI, per germline (reference sequence). The CDR3 sequence: CATRQGINEQYF. CDR3 coding DNA: TGTGCCACCCGACAGGGAATCAACGAGCAGTACTTC.

J is TRBJ1-6 and V is TRBV2; possibly TRBD1 for D (5 bases). The CDR3 sequence is 15 residues long. The ends were cut back, 3 bases at V and 0 bases at J, with 6 bases in the middle. Germline CDR1 and CDR2: SNHLY and FYNNEI. CDR3 loop: CASSDRVSYNSPLHF. For the CDR3, the DNA is TGTGCCAGCAGTGACAGGGTCTCCTATAATTCACCCCTCCACTTT.

The V and J genes are TRBV5-1 and TRBJ1-2; possible D gene TRBD1, 6 bases. V lost 0 bases, J lost 6 bases, and 9 bases lay in between. The CDR3 sequence is 13 residues long. The germline V gene encodes CDR1 SGHRS and CDR2 YFSETQ. CDR3 coding DNA: TGCGCCAGCAGCTTGGGACAGGTGGATGGCTACACCTTC. Encoded protein: CASSLGQVDGYTF.

The chain employs TRBV7-9 and TRBJ1-3, with D tentatively TRBD1 (5 bases). Germline V gene lookup returns CDR1 SEHNR and CDR2 FQNEAQ (reference sequence). The CDR3 has 14 residues. Trimming stripped 1 base from V and 3 bases from J, with 7 bases between. The CDR3 DNA follows: TGTGCCAGCAGCTTAGACAGGAGTGGAAACACCATATATTTT. Protein sequence: CASSLDRSGNTIYF.

This chain uses TRBV27 with TRBJ2-3; 8 positions match TRBD2. Germline CDR1 reads MNHEY; CDR2 reads SMNVEV (reference sequence). The CDR3 spans 16 residues. The V and J ends lost 2 bases and 4 bases, in that order; junction bases with no gene match: 8. The CDR3 DNA reads as TGTGCCAGCAGTTTAACAGCGGGAGCTTACGCAGATACGCAGTATTTT. Its translation is CASSLTAGAYADTQYF.